The 10 T cell receptor beta chains presented below share a single source sample, sequenced in a study of CXCR3-negative and CXCR3-positive naive CD8 T cells. TRB cDNA was prepared as libraries by UMI-labeled 5' RACE. With the 5' RACE reads reprocessed, TCRdb shows one record per CDR3 protein and no DNA. This repertoire includes about 130,000 distinct CDR3 sequences. Specimen: naive CXCR3- CD8+ T cells from blood. Noted subset: CD45RO-CCR7+CD27+CD95- naive CD8+ T cells lacking CXCR3 (TNR3-). Receptors were obtained from a human donor in good health. Some clones in this sample may be carry-over from other donors' samples.

This rearrangement joins TRBV5-4 to TRBJ1-1; TCRdb selects TRBD1, and the lack of DNA leaves this call unchecked. The CDR3 has 12 amino acids. In germline, CDR1 is SGHNT, CDR2 YYREEE (reference sequence). This chain's CDR3 is CASGQVNTEAFF.

V and J are TRBV3-1 and TRBJ2-7. Per the germline V gene, CDR1 is LGHDT and CDR2 is YNNKEL (reference sequence). CDR3 size: 17 residues. The chain's CDR3 is CASSQEGVGTYSYEQYF.

This sequence joins TRBV10-3 and TRBJ2-7. Looked up from germline, CDR1 is ENHRY and CDR2 is SYGVKD. The CDR3 loop spans 13 amino acids. The CDR3 sequence: CAISERASYEQYF.

The chain employs TRBV5-1 and TRBJ2-1. The CDR3 totals 12 residues. Germline CDR1 is SGHRS and CDR2 is YFSETQ. CDR3 amino acids: CASSLLGHEQFF.

The V and J genes are TRBV29-1 and TRBJ2-1; TCRdb calls TRBD2, which cannot be checked without DNA. This CDR3 spans 15 amino acids. Germline CDR1 and CDR2: SQVTM and ANQGSEA. The CDR3 sequence is CSVEDDQSPYNEQFF.

The chain recombines TRBV7-6 with TRBJ2-1. The V gene's germline CDR1 is SGHVS and CDR2 FNYEAQ. The CDR3 extends over 14 amino acids. Here the CDR3 reads CASSLVFGDNEQFF.

The chain carries TRBV6-5 and TRBJ2-7; TCRdb picks TRBD1, but there is no DNA to check that call. The CDR3 totals 13 residues. Germline V gives CDR1 MNHEY, CDR2 SVGAGI. This CDR3 reads CASSPNRAYEQYF.

V usage is TRBV7-9 and J usage is TRBJ2-7; absent DNA, TCRdb's TRBD1 call cannot be checked. This CDR3 has 15 amino acids. CDR1 and CDR2 (germline): SEHNR, FQNEAQ (reference sequence). The CDR3 loop reads CASSSGWSGSYEQYF.

This chain links TRBV7-2 with TRBJ2-7; the TCRdb D gene call, TRBD2, has no DNA to confirm it. From germline, CDR1 is SGHTA and CDR2 FQGNSA. CDR3 length equals 15 residues. CDR3 loop: CASSSWGDYAYEQYF.

The chain employs TRBV7-2 and TRBJ2-7. Germline CDR1 is SGHTA and CDR2 is FQGNSA. The CDR3 totals 13 residues. This chain's CDR3 is CASSLALPYEQYF. The whole variable domain, remainder taken from reference TRBV7-2 and TRBJ2-7, is GAGVSQSPSNKVTEKGKDVELRCDPISGHTALYWYRQSLGQGLEFLIYFQGNSAPDKSGLPSDRFSAERTGGSVSTLTIQRTQQEDSAVYLCASSLALPYEQYFGPGTRLTVT.